This TCR beta chain was recorded in a study of blood T cells in healthy people across ages. Turning to the study itself: Capturing about one barcoded beta molecule per two T cells was achieved by template switching.

For this clonotype: Its target is not known.

Then a second PCR, running about 6 to 12 cycles, was carried out with a sample-barcoded 5' primer and a J-beta primer mix. The authors tagged each cDNA molecule using a template-switch adaptor with 12 random nucleotides. Via MiXCR, TCRdb re-called the 5' RACE reads, giving one row per CDR3 protein. The table shows approximately 800,000 distinct CDR3 sequences, with about 56% occurring only once. General study points: Not knowing donor CMV status may have confounded expanded clonotype changes.

J lost 2 bases, V lost 10 bases, and 9 bases had no gene match. The CDR3 consists of 15 residues. Germline lookup yields CDR1 MNHNS and CDR2 SASEGT. V gene TRBV6-1 combines with J gene TRBJ2-3, with 10 bases matching TRBD2. The receptor's source is a man in his forties in good health. The material sequenced was blood. Written as DNA, the CDR3 is TGTGCCACCCCGGGTAGCGGGGGGCACACAGATACGCAGTATTTT. Translation gives CATPGSGGHTDTQYF.